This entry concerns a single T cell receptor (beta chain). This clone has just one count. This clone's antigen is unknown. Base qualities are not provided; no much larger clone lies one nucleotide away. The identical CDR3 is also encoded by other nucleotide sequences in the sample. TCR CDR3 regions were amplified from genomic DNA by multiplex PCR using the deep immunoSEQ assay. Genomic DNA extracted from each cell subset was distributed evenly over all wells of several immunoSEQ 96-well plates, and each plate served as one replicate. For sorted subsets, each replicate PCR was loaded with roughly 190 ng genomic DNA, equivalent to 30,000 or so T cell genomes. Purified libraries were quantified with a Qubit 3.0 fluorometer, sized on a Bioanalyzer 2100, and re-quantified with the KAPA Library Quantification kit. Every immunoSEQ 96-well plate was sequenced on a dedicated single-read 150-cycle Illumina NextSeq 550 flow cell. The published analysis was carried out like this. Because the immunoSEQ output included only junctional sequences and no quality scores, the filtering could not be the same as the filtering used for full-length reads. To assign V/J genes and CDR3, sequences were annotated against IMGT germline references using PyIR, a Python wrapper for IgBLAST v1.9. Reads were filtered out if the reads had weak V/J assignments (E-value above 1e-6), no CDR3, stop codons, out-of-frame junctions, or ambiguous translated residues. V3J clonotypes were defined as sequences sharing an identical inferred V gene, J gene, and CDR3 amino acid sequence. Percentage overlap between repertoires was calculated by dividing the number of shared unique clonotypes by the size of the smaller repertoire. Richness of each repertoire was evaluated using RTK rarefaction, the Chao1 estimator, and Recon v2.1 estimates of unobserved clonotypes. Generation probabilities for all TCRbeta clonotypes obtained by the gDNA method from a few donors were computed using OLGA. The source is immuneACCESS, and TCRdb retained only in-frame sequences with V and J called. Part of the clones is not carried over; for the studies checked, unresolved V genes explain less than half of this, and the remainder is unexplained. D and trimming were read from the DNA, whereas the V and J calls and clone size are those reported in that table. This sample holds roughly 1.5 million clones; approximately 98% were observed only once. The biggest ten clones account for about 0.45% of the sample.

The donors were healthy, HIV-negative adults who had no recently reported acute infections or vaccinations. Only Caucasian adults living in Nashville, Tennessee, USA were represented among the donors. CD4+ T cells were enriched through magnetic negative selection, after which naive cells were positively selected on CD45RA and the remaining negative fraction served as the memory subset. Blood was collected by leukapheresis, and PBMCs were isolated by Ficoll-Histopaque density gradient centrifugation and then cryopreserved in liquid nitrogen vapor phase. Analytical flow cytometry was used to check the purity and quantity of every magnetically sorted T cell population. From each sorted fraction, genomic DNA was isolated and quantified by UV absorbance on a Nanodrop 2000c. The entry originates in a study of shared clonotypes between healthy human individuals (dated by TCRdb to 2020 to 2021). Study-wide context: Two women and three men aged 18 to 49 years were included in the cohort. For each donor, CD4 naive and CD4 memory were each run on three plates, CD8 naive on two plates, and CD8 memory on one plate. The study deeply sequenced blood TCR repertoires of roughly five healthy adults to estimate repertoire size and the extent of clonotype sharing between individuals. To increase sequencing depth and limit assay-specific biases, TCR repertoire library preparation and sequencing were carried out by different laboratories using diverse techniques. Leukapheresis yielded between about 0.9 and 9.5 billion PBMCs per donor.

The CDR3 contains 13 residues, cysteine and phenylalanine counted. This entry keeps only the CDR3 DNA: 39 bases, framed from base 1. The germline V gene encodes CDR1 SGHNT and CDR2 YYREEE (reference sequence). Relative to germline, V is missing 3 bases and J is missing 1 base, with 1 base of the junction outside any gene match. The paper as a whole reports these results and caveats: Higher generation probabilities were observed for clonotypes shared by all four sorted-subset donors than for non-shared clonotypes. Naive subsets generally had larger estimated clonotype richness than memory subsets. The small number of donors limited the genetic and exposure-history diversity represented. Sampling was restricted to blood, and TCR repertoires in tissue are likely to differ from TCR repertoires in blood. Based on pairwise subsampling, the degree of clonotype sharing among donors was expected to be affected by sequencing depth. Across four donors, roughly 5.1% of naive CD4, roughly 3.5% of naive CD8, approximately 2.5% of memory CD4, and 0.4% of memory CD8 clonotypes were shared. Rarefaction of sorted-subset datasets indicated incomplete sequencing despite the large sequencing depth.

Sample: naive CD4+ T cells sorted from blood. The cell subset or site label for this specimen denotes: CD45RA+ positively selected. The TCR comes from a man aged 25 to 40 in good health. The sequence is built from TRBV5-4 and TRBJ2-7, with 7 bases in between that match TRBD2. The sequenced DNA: TGTGCCAGCAGCTCGGGGGGATCCTACGAGCAGTACTTC. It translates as CASSSGGSYEQYF.